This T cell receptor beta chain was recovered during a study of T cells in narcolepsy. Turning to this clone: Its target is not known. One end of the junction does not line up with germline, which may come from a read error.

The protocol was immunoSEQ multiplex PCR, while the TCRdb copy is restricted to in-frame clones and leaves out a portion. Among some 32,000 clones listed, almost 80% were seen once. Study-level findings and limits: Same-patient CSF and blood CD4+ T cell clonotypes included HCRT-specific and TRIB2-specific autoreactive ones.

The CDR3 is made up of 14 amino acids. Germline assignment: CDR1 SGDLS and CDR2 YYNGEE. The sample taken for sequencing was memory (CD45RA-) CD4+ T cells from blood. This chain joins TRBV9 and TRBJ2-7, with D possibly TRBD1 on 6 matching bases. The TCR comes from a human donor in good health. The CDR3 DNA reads TGTGCCAGCAGCGTCGGGACATACTCCCACGAGCAGTACTTC. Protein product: CASSVGTYSHEQYF.